This T cell receptor (beta chain) emerged from a study of control samples from healthy donors and cancer patients. The method was immunoSEQ multiplex PCR; TCRdb's version includes in-frame clones alone and lacks a portion of them. The profile shows 40,000 to 50,000 clones, about 95% of them singletons. Per germline, CDR1 DFQATT and CDR2 SNEGSKA (reference sequence). This CDR3 has 11 residues. Points on this clone: Compared with germline, one end of the junction differs, possibly owing to a read error.

The receptor's source is a man aged 60-69 years in good health. The sample taken for sequencing was blood. This chain connects TRBV20-1 to TRBJ2-7, with D possibly TRBD2 on 5 matching bases. The CDR3 DNA sequence: TGCAGTGCTAGAGAACCGTCCGGAGGTGGCTTC. Translating it yields CSAREPSGGGF.